This T cell receptor beta chain was recorded in a study of T cell repertoires in cytomegalovirus infection. Study results and limitations: Dominant in the ex vivo response were TCR beta clonotypes restricted by HLA-C and specific for CMV.

A single record per CDR3 protein comes from TCRdb applying MiXCR to the reads. The sample lists around 440,000 distinct CDR3 sequences, about 11% occurring once. A note on this clonotype: Antigen: not known.

J lost 0 bases, V lost 6 bases, and 8 bases had no gene match. Germline values: CDR1 DFQATT, CDR2 SNEGSKA (reference sequence). The CDR3 contains 14 residues. This TCR was sampled from a human donor in good health (CMV status not recorded). Some clones in this sample may be carry-over from other donors' samples. Sequencing was performed on PBMCs. The V call is TRBV20-1, the J call TRBJ2-7, with 7 bases lining up with TRBD1. CDR3: CSAERTGASYEQYF. CDR3 DNA sequence: TGCAGTGCCGAGAGGACAGGAGCCTCCTACGAGCAGTACTTC.